The clone carrying this T cell receptor beta chain was picked up many times. These data belong to a study of T-cell reconstitution after alpha-beta-depleted transplantation in children. Preparation of the TCRbeta library was carried out with unique molecular identifiers. One entry per CDR3 protein results from TCRdb running MiXCR on the PCR reads. The sample yields 120,000 or so distinct CDR3 sequences, about a tenth seen once. The CDR3 runs to 15 residues. The germline CDR1 and CDR2 sequences are MDHEN and SYDVKM. Trimming cost V 7 bases and J 3 bases; bases outside gene matches: 10. This clonotype was sampled from a human donor who donated a stem cell graft to a child with acute lymphoblastic leukemia. The material was PBMCs from the stem cell graft donor, obtained from the stem cell graft. The genes are TRBV28 and TRBJ2-3; 7 bases are a match to TRBD1. This CDR3 reads CASTEPTGETDTQYF. The CDR3 region has the DNA TGTGCCAGCACCGAGCCAACAGGGGAGACAGATACGCAGTATTTT.